These 16 T cell receptor beta chains share one sample of origin, sequenced in a study of blood T cell repertoires in COVID-19. This table comes from immunoSEQ multiplex PCR, and its TCRdb copy is limited to in-frame clones, with some not included. The table shows over 85,000 clones, with around 75% occurring only once. The specimen sequenced was peripheral blood. These receptors originate from a man between 65 and 85 years old with acute or convalescent COVID-19.

This sequence joins TRBV6-2 or TRBV6-3 and TRBJ2-5; 13 bases match TRBD2. The V gene's germline CDR1 is MNHEY and CDR2 SVGEGT. V lost 0 bases, J lost 5 bases, and 9 bases stayed unmatched. This CDR3 spans 18 amino acids. The CDR3 loop is CASSYSMTSGRRGETQYF. The CDR3 region has the DNA TGTGCCAGCAGTTACTCGATGACTAGCGGGAGGCGCGGCGAGACCCAGTACTTC.

In its sample, this clone was seen once. The V call is TRBV28, the J call TRBJ1-5; tentatively, D is TRBD1 (6 bases). Germline-derived CDR1 and CDR2 are MDHEN and SYDVKM. The CDR3 length is 15 residues. Trimming stripped 5 bases from V and 3 bases from J, with 14 bases between. The CDR3 bases are TGTGCCAGCAGTCCCCTGACAGGTAACAATCAGCCCCAGCATTTT. This encodes CASSPLTGNNQPQHF.

The rearrangement links TRBV3-1 (or the pseudogene TRBV3-2) to TRBJ2-6; tentatively, D is TRBD1 (6 bases). CDR1 LGHDT and CDR2 YNNKEL come from the germline V gene (reference sequence). The V end was cut by 4 bases, the J end by 3 bases, with 10 bases between. The CDR3 sequence is 15 residues long. The DNA of the CDR3 is TGTGCCAGCAGCCCCAGACAGGATGGGGCCAACGTCCTGACTTTC. This gives the protein CASSPRQDGANVLTF.

The V gene is TRBV5-1, the J gene TRBJ2-7; TRBD1 matches 9 bases. V lost 4 bases to trimming and J lost 1 base; unmatched junction nucleotides: 6. Germline values: CDR1 SGHRS, CDR2 YFSETQ. CDR3 length: 15 residues. As DNA, the CDR3 is TGCGCCAGCAGCACCTCCGGGACAGGGTCCTACGAGCAGTACTTC. It yields the protein CASSTSGTGSYEQYF.

This chain uses TRBV6-5 with TRBJ2-4, with D perhaps TRBD2 (5 bases). CDR3 length: 15 residues. Trimming took 7 bases from V and 0 from J, leaving 13 bases between them. CDR1 and CDR2 from the germline V gene are MNHEY and SVGAGI. CDR3 loop: CASILRVGAKNIQYF. Written as DNA, the CDR3 is TGTGCCAGCATCCTGAGGGTGGGAGCCAAAAACATTCAGTACTTC.

Only a few counts were recorded for this clone. The chain joins TRBV14 to TRBJ2-2; no reliable D call. There are 16 residues in the CDR3. V shed 2 bases and J shed 6 bases, with 16 bases lying between them. Germline assignment: CDR1 SGHDN and CDR2 FVKESK. In DNA, the CDR3 is TGTGCCAGCAGCCAACATAGGCGCACAGTTCCCGGGGAGCTGTTTTTT. Translation gives CASSQHRRTVPGELFF. The variable domain in full, with the rest retrieved from reference TRBV14 and TRBJ2-2, is EAGVTQFPSHSVIEKGQTVTLRCDPISGHDNLYWYRRVMGKEIKFLLHFVKESKQDESGMPNNRFLAERTGGTYSTLKVQPAELEDSGVYFCASSQHRRTVPGELFFGEGSRLTVL.

The V gene is TRBV18, the J gene TRBJ2-7; D gene uncertain. The CDR3 length is 15 residues. V lost 3 bases to trimming and J lost 1 base, with 13 bases between them. The germline V gene has CDR1 KGHSH and CDR2 LQKENI. The CDR3 DNA follows: TGTGCCAGCTCACCGATGGCTAGACCATCCTACGAGCAGTACTTC. Translating gives CASSPMARPSYEQYF.

This chain links TRBV27 with TRBJ1-1; 7 bases match TRBD1. J lost 8 bases, V lost 8 bases, and 11 bases had no gene match. Per the germline V gene, CDR1 is MNHEY and CDR2 is SMNVEV (reference sequence). The CDR3 has 13 amino acids. The CDR3 sequence is CASGSTGHWEAFF. DNA of the CDR3: TGTGCCAGCGGGTCGACAGGGCACTGGGAAGCTTTCTTT.

V is TRBV7-6 and J is TRBJ2-1; 10 bases line up with TRBD2. Per germline, CDR1 SGHVS and CDR2 FNYEAQ. J gave up 8 bases and V 6 bases, and 13 bases lay outside the gene matches. The CDR3 loop spans 16 amino acids. CDR3 loop: CASSPDLAGVVYEQFF. The DNA for the CDR3 is TGTGCCAGCAGTCCAGACCTAGCGGGAGTAGTCTATGAGCAGTTCTTC.

The V and J genes are TRBV7-9 and TRBJ1-6, with TRBD1 identical over 7 bases. Trimming took 5 bases from V and 8 from J; bases not matched to a gene: 12. Germline values: CDR1 SEHNR, CDR2 FQNEAQ (reference sequence). CDR3 size: 16 residues. CDR3 sequence: CASSPNRQGLDSPLHF. CDR3 sequence (DNA): TGTGCCAGCAGCCCCAATCGACAGGGACTGGATTCACCCCTCCACTTT.

V is TRBV2 and J is TRBJ1-2; no clear D gene. Trimming cost V 6 bases and J 2 bases, with 13 bases left between them. Germline V lookup: CDR1 SNHLY, CDR2 FYNNEI. This CDR3 has 14 residues. The CDR3 loop reads CASSPGVWNYGYTF. Here the CDR3 DNA reads TGTGCCAGCAGCCCCGGGGTTTGGAACTATGGCTACACCTTC.

V usage is TRBV5-1 and J usage is TRBJ2-7; 9 bases line up with TRBD1. CDR1 and CDR2 (germline): SGHRS, YFSETQ. This CDR3 comprises 17 residues. Trimming removed 3 bases from V and 4 bases from J; junction bases left unmatched: 14. This CDR3 is CASSSGQGSPRDYEQYF. The CDR3, as DNA: TGCGCCAGCAGCTCCGGACAGGGGAGCCCCCGGGATTACGAGCAGTACTTC. Together with reference TRBV5-1 and TRBJ2-7, the CDR3 gives the full variable domain: KAGVTQTPRYLIKTRGQQVTLSCSPISGHRSVSWYQQTPGQGLQFLFEYFSETQRNKGNFPGRFSGRQFSNSRSEMNVSTLELGDSALYLCASSSGQGSPRDYEQYFGPGTRLTVT.

J is TRBJ2-7 and V is TRBV28, with D maybe TRBD1 (6 bases). Trimming cost V 6 bases and J 5 bases, with 11 bases left between them. CDR3 length equals 12 residues. Looked up from germline, CDR1 is MDHEN and CDR2 is SYDVKM. The CDR3 DNA is TGTGCCAGCAGGGGGGACATCCACGAGCAGTACTTC. Translated: CASRGDIHEQYF.

The genes are TRBV28 and TRBJ1-3; possible D gene TRBD1, 6 bases. The CDR3 runs to 13 residues. With 8 bases removed from V and 6 bases from J, the gap between germline ends came to 14 bases. From germline, CDR1 is MDHEN and CDR2 SYDVKM. In nucleotides, the CDR3 is TGTGCCAGCTTAGGGCAGGGGACAAACACCATATATTTT. Its translation: CASLGQGTNTIYF.

The V call is TRBV6-5, the J call TRBJ1-5; maybe TRBD1 (5 bases). CDR1 is MNHEY and CDR2 is SVGAGI in the germline V gene. The CDR3 sequence is 14 residues long. Trimming removed 0 bases from V and 7 bases from J, with 10 bases in between. The CDR3 nucleotides read TGTGCCAGCAGTTACTCGTGGAGGGGCCAGCCCCAGCATTTT. It codes for CASSYSWRGQPQHF.

The CDR3 sequence is CASSFSIGDSYEQYF. DNA of the CDR3: TGTGCCAGCAGCTTTTCGATAGGGGACTCCTACGAGCAGTACTTC. The chain couples TRBV7-6 to TRBJ2-7, with D possibly matching TRBD1 (5 bases). Between the trimmed V and J ends, which lost 3 bases and 0 bases, there was a span of 12 bases. The V gene's germline CDR1 is SGHVS and CDR2 FNYEAQ. The CDR3 extends over 15 amino acids.